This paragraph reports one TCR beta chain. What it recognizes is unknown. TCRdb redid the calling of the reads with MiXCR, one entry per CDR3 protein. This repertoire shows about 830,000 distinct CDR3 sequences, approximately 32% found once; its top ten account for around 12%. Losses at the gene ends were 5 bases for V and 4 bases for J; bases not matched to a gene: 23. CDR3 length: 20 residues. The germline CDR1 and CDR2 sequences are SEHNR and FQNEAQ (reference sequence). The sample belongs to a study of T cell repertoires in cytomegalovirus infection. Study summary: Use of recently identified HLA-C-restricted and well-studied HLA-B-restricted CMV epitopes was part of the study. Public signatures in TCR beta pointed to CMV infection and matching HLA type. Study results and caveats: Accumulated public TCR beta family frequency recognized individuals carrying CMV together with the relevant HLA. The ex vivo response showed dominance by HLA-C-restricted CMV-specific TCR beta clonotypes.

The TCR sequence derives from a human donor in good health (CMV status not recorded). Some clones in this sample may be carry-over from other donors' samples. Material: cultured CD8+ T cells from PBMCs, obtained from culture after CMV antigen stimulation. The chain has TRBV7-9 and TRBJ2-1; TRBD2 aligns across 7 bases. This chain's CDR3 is CASSEGRWDRRSGGYNEQFF. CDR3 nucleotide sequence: TGTGCCAGCAGCGAGGGGAGGTGGGACCGCAGATCCGGGGGGTACAATGAGCAGTTCTTC.